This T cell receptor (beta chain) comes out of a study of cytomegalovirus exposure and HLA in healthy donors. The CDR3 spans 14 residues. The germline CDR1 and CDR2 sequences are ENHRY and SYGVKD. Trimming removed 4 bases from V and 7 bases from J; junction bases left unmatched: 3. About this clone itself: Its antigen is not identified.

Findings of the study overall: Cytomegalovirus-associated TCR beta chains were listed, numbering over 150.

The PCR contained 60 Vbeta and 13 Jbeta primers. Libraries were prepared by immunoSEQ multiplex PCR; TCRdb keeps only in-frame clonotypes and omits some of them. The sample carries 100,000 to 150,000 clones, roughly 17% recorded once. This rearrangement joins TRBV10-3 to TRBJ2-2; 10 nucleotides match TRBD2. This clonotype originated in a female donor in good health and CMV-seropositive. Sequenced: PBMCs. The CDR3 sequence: CAISGLAGVGELFF. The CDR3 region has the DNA TGTGCCATCAGTGGTCTAGCGGGAGTCGGGGAGCTGTTTTTT.